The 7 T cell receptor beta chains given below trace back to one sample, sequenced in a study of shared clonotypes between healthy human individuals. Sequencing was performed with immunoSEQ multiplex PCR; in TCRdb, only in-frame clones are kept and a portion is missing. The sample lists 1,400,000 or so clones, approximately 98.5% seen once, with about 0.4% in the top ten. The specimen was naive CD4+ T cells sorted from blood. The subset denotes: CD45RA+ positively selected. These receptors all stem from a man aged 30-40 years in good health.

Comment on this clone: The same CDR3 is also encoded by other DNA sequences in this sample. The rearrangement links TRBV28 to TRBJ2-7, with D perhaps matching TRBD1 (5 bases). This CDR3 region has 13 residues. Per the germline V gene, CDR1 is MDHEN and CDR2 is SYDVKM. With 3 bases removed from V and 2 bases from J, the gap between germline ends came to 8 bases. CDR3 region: CASSLGRTYEQYF. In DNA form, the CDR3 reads TGTGCCAGCAGTTTGGGGCGGACCTACGAGCAGTACTTC. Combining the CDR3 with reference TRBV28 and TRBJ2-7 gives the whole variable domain DVKVTQSSRYLVKRTGEKVFLECVQDMDHENMFWYRQDPGLGLRLIYFSYDVKMKEKGDIPEGYSVSREKKERFSLILESASTNQTSMYLCASSLGRTYEQYFGPGTRLTVT.

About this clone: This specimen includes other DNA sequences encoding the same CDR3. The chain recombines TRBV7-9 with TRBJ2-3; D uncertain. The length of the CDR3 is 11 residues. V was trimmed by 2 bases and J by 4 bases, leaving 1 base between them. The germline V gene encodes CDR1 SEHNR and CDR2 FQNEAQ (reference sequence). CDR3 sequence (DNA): TGTGCCAGCAGCTTATCAGATACGCAGTATTTT. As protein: CASSLSDTQYF.

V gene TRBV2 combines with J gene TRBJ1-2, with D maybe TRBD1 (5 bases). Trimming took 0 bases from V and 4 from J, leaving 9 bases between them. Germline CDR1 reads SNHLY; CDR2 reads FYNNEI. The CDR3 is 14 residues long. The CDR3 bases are TGTGCCAGCAGTGAAGCGCTTCAGGGCTATGGCTACACCTTC. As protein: CASSEALQGYGYTF.

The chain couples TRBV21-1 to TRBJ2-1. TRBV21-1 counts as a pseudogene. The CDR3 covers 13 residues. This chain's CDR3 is CASRRRKHNEQFF. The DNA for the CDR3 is TGTGCCAGCAGGAGACGGAAACACAATGAGCAGTTCTTC.

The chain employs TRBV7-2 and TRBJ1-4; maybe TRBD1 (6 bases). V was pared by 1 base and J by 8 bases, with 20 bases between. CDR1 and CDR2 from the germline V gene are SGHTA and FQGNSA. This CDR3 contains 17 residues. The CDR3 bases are TGTGCCAGCAGCTTAGACTCGTCGGGGGCTGGAAGCGAAAAACTGTTTTTT. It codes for CASSLDSSGAGSEKLFF.

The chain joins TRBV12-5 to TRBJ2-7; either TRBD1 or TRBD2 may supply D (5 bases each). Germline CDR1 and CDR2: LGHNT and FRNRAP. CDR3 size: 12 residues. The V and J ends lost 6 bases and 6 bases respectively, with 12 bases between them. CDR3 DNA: TGTGCTAGTGGGAGGGACCTCGCCGAGCAGTACTTC. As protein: CASGRDLAEQYF.

DNA for the CDR3: TGCGCCAGCAGCTTAGCGACCCCAGATACGCAGTATTTT. This gives the protein CASSLATPDTQYF. The J gene is TRBJ2-3, the V gene TRBV5-1, with no clear D. V lost 2 bases to trimming and J lost 4 bases, with 8 bases between them. The CDR3 is 13 amino acids. CDR1 and CDR2 from the germline V gene are SGHRS and YFSETQ.